This T cell receptor (beta chain) was sequenced in a study of siplizumab effects on memory and regulatory T cells. Germline V gene sequence: CDR1 SGHDT, CDR2 YYEEEE. This CDR3 comprises 17 residues. The junction had 18 bases not matched to a gene; V was cut back by 3 bases and J by 10 bases. The data were produced by immunoSEQ multiplex PCR, yet TCRdb's version contains in-frame clones alone and is incomplete. The sample lists tens of thousands of clones, over 85% occurring once. The sequenced sample was CD8+ T cells sorted from blood. The chain uses TRBV5-6 and TRBJ2-3, with 9 bases matching TRBD1. The source of this sequence is a human donor in good health. CDR3 residues: CASSWDRDHRGRVAQYF. As DNA, the CDR3 is TGTGCCAGCAGCTGGGACAGGGATCACAGGGGACGCGTTGCGCAGTATTTT.